This T cell receptor beta chain derives from a study of vaccination effects on CD4 cells after COVID-19. A remark on this clone: As yet, its antigen is unknown.

The CDR3 spans 15 residues. Germline CDR1 reads SGHRS; CDR2 reads YFSETQ. V was clipped by 6 bases and J by 2 bases, with 15 bases between them. Investigators separated out CD4+ T cells once less than 11 days of culture had passed. Two doses of BNT162b2 or mRNA-1273 vaccine were administered to participants. Assay: immunoSEQ multiplex PCR; the TCRdb copy retains only in-frame clones and omits some. The repertoire has around 40,000 clones, about three quarters of them found once; the top ten carry about 10%. This specimen consisted of CD4+ T cells from PBMCs cultured without peptide, obtained after COVID-19 vaccination. The rearrangement links TRBV5-1 to TRBJ2-4; D is unclear. This receptor was taken from a human donor who received a COVID-19 vaccine. CDR3 region: CASTDERSSKNIQYF. Here the CDR3 DNA reads TGCGCCAGCACGGATGAGAGGAGTTCCAAAAACATTCAGTACTTC.